The 15 T cell receptor beta chains below come from one sample, sequenced in a study of T cells after posttransplantation cyclophosphamide. Here immunoSEQ multiplex PCR was the method, and the copy in TCRdb shows in-frame clones only, minus some. The repertoire includes 15,000 to 18,000 clones, approximately 84% of them detected once, and around 4.6% sits in the top ten. Control samples came 1 year after myeloablative marrow transplants with methotrexate plus calcineurin inhibitor. Source: PBMCs, taken less than 400 days after allogeneic stem cell transplant with calcineurin inhibitor and methotrexate. The receptors shown here come from a male patient aged 18 to 29 who received an allogeneic stem cell transplant from a related donor, was CMV-positive, and had no GVHD. Some T cells may arise from the graft donor.

The chain joins TRBV27 to TRBJ1-2; D might be TRBD1 (6 bases). The length of the CDR3 is 13 residues. V was clipped by 6 bases and J by 8 bases, with 16 bases between them. Germline V lookup: CDR1 MNHEY, CDR2 SMNVEV (reference sequence). The CDR3 nucleotides read TGTGCCAGCAGACCTAACAGGGATCGGGGCTACACCTTC. It translates to CASRPNRDRGYTF.

The chain links TRBV30 to TRBJ1-1, with unresolved D. CDR3 size: 12 residues. The germline V gene has CDR1 GTSNPN and CDR2 SVGIG (reference sequence). With 4 bases removed from V and 2 bases from J, the gap between germline ends came to 8 bases. In nucleotides, the CDR3 is TGTGCCTGGAACGGAGGTAACACTGAAGCTTTCTTT. It codes for CAWNGGNTEAFF.

The chain is built from TRBV5-1 and TRBJ2-5, with 11 positions matching TRBD1. Per germline, CDR1 SGHRS and CDR2 YFSETQ. The CDR3 runs 18 residues. J lost 4 bases, V lost 2 bases, and 13 bases had no gene match. The CDR3 nucleotides read TGCGCCAGCAGCTTCGGGGGGCGCGGACAGGGGGCGTTAGAGACCCAGTACTTC. Translation gives CASSFGGRGQGALETQYF.

This sequence joins TRBV7-2 and TRBJ1-1; D is possibly TRBD1 (6 bases). Germline loops: CDR1 SGHTA, CDR2 FQGNSA. V was shortened by 5 bases and J by 5 bases, with 15 bases between the two germline ends. The CDR3 is made up of 14 amino acids. Here the CDR3 DNA reads TGTGCCAGCAGCCAAGGACAGTTGCGAACTGAAGCTTTCTTT. Translating gives CASSQGQLRTEAFF. Filled out from reference TRBV7-2 and TRBJ1-1, the complete variable domain reads GAGVSQSPSNKVTEKGKDVELRCDPISGHTALYWYRQSLGQGLEFLIYFQGNSAPDKSGLPSDRFSAERTGGSVSTLTIQRTQQEDSAVYLCASSQGQLRTEAFFGQGTRLTVV.

This chain links TRBV30 with TRBJ2-5, with D perhaps TRBD1 (6 bases). This CDR3 is built from 13 residues. Germline loops: CDR1 GTSNPN, CDR2 SVGIG (reference sequence). The V end was cut by 0 bases, the J end by 7 bases, with 12 bases between. The CDR3 coding sequence is TGTGCCTGGAGTGTAGGTCAGGGGTCGACCCAGTACTTC. Translating it yields CAWSVGQGSTQYF.

In its sample, this clone was seen a few times. The rearrangement links TRBV10-3 to TRBJ2-7, with 9 bases that match TRBD1. From germline, CDR1 is ENHRY and CDR2 SYGVKD. The CDR3 loop spans 11 amino acids. The trim removed 8 bases at V and 4 bases at J, leaving 0 bases unmatched. CDR3 nucleotide sequence: TGTGCCATCGGGACAGGGTACGAGCAGTACTTC. Protein sequence: CAIGTGYEQYF.

The chain joins TRBV19 to TRBJ2-6, with TRBD1 identical over 8 bases. Germline V gene sequence: CDR1 LNHDA, CDR2 SQIVND (reference sequence). This CDR3 region has 16 residues. Here the CDR3 reads CSGPPDRDTGANVLTF. For the CDR3, the DNA is TGTAGCGGACCCCCGGACAGGGACACTGGGGCCAACGTCCTGACTTTC.

This clone came up once. J is TRBJ2-1 and V is TRBV28, with 8 bases identical to TRBD2. CDR1 and CDR2 (germline): MDHEN, SYDVKM. The CDR3 length is 21 residues. J gave up 5 bases and V 3 bases, and 24 bases lay outside the gene matches. The CDR3 here is CASSLTGRALVAISNHNEQFF. The CDR3 DNA reads as TGTGCCAGCAGTTTGACCGGGAGGGCCCTGGTCGCAATCTCAAACCACAATGAGCAGTTCTTC.

This chain connects TRBV29-1 to TRBJ2-7, with D perhaps matching TRBD2 (6 bases). This CDR3 comprises 12 residues. Germline assignment: CDR1 SQVTM and CDR2 ANQGSEA. The ends were cut back, 6 bases at V and 2 bases at J, with 11 bases in the middle. Written as DNA, the CDR3 is TGCAGCGTACGGCGGGGAACCTACGAGCAGTACTTC. This translates into CSVRRGTYEQYF.

Here the CDR3 reads CASSSDRGVTEAFF. CDR3 coding DNA: TGCGCCAGCAGCTCGGACAGGGGGGTAACTGAAGCTTTCTTT. The chain links TRBV5-1 to TRBJ1-1, with 10 bases lining up with TRBD1. The V segment lost 3 bases and the J segment 5 bases; nucleotides outside the gene matches: 4. Germline V lookup: CDR1 SGHRS, CDR2 YFSETQ. This CDR3 has 14 amino acids.

The rearrangement uses TRBV5-4 and TRBJ2-3; 9 bases are a match to TRBD2. CDR3 length equals 16 residues. Germline V gene lookup returns CDR1 SGHNT and CDR2 YYREEE (reference sequence). V lost 4 bases to trimming and J lost 5 bases; unmatched junction nucleotides: 11. CDR3 loop: CASSPTIAGAKDTQYF. The CDR3 DNA is TGTGCCAGCAGCCCGACCATAGCGGGAGCGAAAGATACGCAGTATTTT.

The rearrangement uses TRBV29-1 and TRBJ2-1, with TRBD2 matching 12 bases. Germline V CDR1 and CDR2: SQVTM, ANQGSEA. There are 19 residues in the CDR3. V shed 0 bases, J shed 0 bases, and the junction held 9 bases outside the gene matches. The CDR3, as DNA: TGCAGCGTTGAAGATCTAGTCCTAGCGGGAGGGCCCTCCTACAATGAGCAGTTCTTC. Its protein is CSVEDLVLAGGPSYNEQFF.

The chain has TRBV4-3 and TRBJ1-1, with 7 bases matching TRBD1. This CDR3 is 14 amino acids long. Germline values: CDR1 LGHNA, CDR2 YSLEER. V lost 4 bases and J lost 6; bases outside the gene matches: 8. Here the CDR3 DNA reads TGCGCCAGCAGCCCAGGAGACAGGGTTGCTGAAGCTTTCTTT. Residues: CASSPGDRVAEAFF.

The chain links TRBV2 to TRBJ2-1, with D possibly TRBD1 on 5 matching bases. Germline loops: CDR1 SNHLY, CDR2 FYNNEI. V was pared by 6 bases and J by 0 bases, with 12 bases between. This CDR3 contains 15 residues. CDR3 region: CASSATRGSYNEQFF. The DNA for the CDR3 is TGTGCCAGCAGCGCAACAAGGGGCTCCTACAATGAGCAGTTCTTC. Full variable domain (outside the CDR3, taken from reference TRBV2 and TRBJ2-1): EPEVTQTPSHQVTQMGQEVILRCVPISNHLYFYWYRQILGQKVEFLVSFYNNEISEKSEIFDDQFSVERPDGSNFTLKIRSTKLEDSAMYFCASSATRGSYNEQFFGPGTRLTVL.

The chain has TRBV7-3 and TRBJ1-2; D gene ambiguous. This CDR3 is 14 amino acids long. Germline assignment: CDR1 SGHTA and CDR2 FQGTGA. The germline V and J ends were trimmed by 5 bases and 3 bases, with 13 bases remaining between them. CDR3 DNA: TGTGCCAGCAGCCAAGGGAGGGAGGACTATGGCTACACCTTC. Its protein product is CASSQGREDYGYTF. Full variable domain (rest looked up from reference TRBV7-3 and TRBJ1-2): GAGVSQTPSNKVTEKGKYVELRCDPISGHTALYWYRQSLGQGPEFLIYFQGTGAADDSGLPNDRFFAVRPEGSVSTLKIQRTERGDSAVYLCASSQGREDYGYTFGSGTRLTVV.